The entry below gives a single TCR beta chain sequence along with its context. The data were taken from a study of blood T cell repertoires in COVID-19. Assay used: immunoSEQ multiplex PCR; TCRdb lists only in-frame clones, some missing. The table lists 200,000 or so clones, approximately 80% of them singletons. The material sequenced was peripheral blood. The receptor was isolated from a human donor in a cohort sampled during active COVID-19.

Here the CDR3 reads CASSLAQANTEAFF. The CDR3 DNA reads as TGTGCCAGCAGCTTAGCACAGGCTAACACTGAAGCTTTCTTT. This sequence joins TRBV7-8 and TRBJ1-1, with a possible D match to TRBD1 (5 bases). V was clipped by 0 bases and J by 2 bases, with 7 bases between them. The germline V gene has CDR1 SGHVS and CDR2 FQNEAQ. This CDR3 has 14 residues.